This T cell receptor (beta chain) was retrieved from a study of PD-1 blockade in mismatch repair-deficient tumors. Study-level information: Patients had eleven to twelve mismatch repair-deficient cancer types, all previously treated and progressing. Study-wide results and limits: Rapid post-treatment expansion, then contraction, generally preceding radiologic response, marked tumor-resident clones.

In the case of this clone: Its antigen remains unknown.

This table comes from immunoSEQ multiplex PCR, and its TCRdb copy is limited to in-frame clones, with some not included. Among 35,000 or so clones listed, about 88% were seen once. The V segment lost 5 bases and the J segment 2 bases; nucleotides outside the gene matches: 11. CDR1 is LGHNT, CDR2 FRNRAP, per germline. The CDR3 totals 17 residues. This sample comprised peripheral blood, obtained 76 weeks after starting pembrolizumab. The rearrangement links TRBV12-5 to TRBJ2-1; 8 bases match TRBD1. The source of this sequence is an adult with mismatch repair-deficient cancer. CDR3 bases: TGTGCTAGTGGTCCGACTGCCAGGACAGGGCCCTACAATGAGCAGTTCTTC. It is translated as CASGPTARTGPYNEQFF.